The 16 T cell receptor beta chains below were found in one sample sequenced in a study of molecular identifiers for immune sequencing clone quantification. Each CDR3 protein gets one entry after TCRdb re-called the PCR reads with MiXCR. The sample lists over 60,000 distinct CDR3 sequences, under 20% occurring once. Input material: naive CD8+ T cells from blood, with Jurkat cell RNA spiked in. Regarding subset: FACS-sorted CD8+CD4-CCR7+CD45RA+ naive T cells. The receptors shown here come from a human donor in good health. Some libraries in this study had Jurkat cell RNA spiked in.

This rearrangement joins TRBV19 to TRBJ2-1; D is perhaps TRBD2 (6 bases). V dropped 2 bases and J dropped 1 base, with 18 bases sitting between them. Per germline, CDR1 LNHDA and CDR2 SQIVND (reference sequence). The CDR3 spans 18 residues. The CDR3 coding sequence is TGTGCCAGTAGTATATTGGGCGTCGGGGGATCTTCCTACAATGAGCAGTTCTTC. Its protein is CASSILGVGGSSYNEQFF.

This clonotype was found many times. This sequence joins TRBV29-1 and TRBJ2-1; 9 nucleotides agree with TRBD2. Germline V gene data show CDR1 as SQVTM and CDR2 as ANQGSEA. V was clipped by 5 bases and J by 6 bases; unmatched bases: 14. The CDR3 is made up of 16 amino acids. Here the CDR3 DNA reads TGCAGCGTTACCCTAGCTGTGGCGGGAGGGTCCAATGAGCAGTTCTTC. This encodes CSVTLAVAGGSNEQFF.

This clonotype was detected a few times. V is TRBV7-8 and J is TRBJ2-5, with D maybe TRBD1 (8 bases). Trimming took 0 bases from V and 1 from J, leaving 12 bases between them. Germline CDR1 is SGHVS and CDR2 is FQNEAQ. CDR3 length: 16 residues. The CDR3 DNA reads TGTGCCAGCAGCTTAGCGCGGGGGACAGGCCAAGAGACCCAGTACTTC. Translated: CASSLARGTGQETQYF.

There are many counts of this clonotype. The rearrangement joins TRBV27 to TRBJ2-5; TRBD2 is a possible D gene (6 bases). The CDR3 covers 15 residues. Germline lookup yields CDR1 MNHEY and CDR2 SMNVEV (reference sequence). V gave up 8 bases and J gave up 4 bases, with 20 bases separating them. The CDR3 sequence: CASSRRGVASETQYF. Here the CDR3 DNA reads TGTGCCAGCTCACGGAGGGGAGTGGCTTCAGAGACCCAGTACTTC.

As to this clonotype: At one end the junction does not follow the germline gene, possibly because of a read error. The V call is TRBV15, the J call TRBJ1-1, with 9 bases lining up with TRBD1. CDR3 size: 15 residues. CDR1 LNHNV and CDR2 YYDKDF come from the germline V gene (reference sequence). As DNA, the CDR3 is TGTGCCCCCAGCAGCCCGGGACAGGGCCGAACTGAAGCTTTCTTT. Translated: CAPSSPGQGRTEAFF.

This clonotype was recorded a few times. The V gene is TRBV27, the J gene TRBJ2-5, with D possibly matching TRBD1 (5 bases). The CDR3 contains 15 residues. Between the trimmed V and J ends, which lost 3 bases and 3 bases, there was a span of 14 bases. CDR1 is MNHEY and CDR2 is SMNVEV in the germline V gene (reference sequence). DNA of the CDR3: TGTGCCAGCAGTTTTCTAGGACATGGGAAAGAGACCCAGTACTTC. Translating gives CASSFLGHGKETQYF.

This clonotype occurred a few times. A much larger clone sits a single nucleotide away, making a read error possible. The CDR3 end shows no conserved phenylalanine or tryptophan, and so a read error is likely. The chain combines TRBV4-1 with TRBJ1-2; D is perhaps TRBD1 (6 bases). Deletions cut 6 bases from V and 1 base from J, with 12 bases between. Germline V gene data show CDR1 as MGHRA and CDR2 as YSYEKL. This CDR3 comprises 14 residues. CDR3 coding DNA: TGCGCCAGCAGGGGGGGCGGGCTTAACTATGGCTACACCCTC. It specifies CASRGGGLNYGYTL.

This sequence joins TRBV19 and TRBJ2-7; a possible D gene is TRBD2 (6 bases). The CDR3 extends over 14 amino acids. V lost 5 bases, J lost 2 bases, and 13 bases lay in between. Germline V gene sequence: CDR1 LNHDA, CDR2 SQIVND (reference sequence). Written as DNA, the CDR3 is TGTGCCAGTAGTGCAACCCGACTAGCCTACGAGCAGTACTTC. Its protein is CASSATRLAYEQYF. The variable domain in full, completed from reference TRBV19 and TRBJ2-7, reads DGGITQSPKYLFRKEGQNVTLSCEQNLNHDAMYWYRQDPGQGLRLIYYSQIVNDFQKGDIAEGYSVSREKKESFPLTVTSAQKNPTAFYLCASSATRLAYEQYFGPGTRLTVT.

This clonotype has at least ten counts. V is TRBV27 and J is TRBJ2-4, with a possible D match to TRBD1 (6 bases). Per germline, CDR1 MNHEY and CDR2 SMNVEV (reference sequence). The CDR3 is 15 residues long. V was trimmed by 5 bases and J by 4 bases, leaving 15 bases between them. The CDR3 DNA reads TGTGCCAGCAGTCCAAGCCACGGACAGAAAAACATTCAGTACTTC. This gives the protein CASSPSHGQKNIQYF.

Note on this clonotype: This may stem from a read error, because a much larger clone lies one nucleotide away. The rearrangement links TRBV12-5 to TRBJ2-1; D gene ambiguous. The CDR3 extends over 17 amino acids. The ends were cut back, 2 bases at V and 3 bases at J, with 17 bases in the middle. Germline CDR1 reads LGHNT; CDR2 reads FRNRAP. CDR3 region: CASGLPPCTHFYNEQFF. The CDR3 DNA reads TGTGCTAGTGGTTTGCCCCCCTGTACCCACTTCTACAATGAGCAGTTCTTC.

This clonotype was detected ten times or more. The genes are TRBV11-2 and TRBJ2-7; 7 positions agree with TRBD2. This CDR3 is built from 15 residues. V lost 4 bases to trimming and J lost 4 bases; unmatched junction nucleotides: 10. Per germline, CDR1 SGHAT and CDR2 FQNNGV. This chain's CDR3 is CASSYGRDYRYEQYF. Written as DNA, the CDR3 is TGTGCCAGCAGCTATGGGAGGGACTATAGGTACGAGCAGTACTTC.

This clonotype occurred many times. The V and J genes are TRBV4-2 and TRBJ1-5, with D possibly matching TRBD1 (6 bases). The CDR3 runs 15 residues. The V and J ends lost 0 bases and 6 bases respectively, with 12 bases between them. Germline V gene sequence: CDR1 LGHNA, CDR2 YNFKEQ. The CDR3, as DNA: TGTGCCAGCAGCCAAGAGTCGGCAGGGGTTCAGCCCCAGCATTTT. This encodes CASSQESAGVQPQHF.

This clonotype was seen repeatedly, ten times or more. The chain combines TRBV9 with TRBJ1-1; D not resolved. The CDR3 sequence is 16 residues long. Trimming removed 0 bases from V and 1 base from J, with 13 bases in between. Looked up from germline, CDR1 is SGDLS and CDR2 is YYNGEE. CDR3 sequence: CASSVDTSKGNTEAFF. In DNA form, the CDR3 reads TGTGCCAGCAGCGTAGATACGTCTAAAGGGAACACTGAAGCTTTCTTT.

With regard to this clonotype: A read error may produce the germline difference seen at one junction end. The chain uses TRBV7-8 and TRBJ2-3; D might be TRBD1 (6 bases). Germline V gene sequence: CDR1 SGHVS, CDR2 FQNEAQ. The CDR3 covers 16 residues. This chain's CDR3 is CASSFSGTSPTGTQYF. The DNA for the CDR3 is TGTGCCAGCAGCTTTTCAGGGACATCCCCAACAGGTACGCAGTATTTT.

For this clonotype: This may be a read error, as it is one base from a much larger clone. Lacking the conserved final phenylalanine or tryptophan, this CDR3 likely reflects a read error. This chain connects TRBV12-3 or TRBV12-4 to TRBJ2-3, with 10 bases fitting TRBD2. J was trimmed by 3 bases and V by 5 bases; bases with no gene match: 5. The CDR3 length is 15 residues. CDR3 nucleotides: TGTGCCAGCAGTGCCGTAGCGGGAGGAACAGATACGCAGTATTCT. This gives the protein CASSAVAGGTDTQYS.

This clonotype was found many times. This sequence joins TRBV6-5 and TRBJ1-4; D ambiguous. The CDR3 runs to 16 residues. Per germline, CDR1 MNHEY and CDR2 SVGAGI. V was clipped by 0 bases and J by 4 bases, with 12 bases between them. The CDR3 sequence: CASSYSPRGYNEKLFF. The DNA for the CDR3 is TGTGCCAGCAGTTACTCCCCCCGCGGATATAATGAAAAACTGTTTTTT.